Listed here are 31 T cell receptor beta chains from one sample, sequenced in a study of blood T cell repertoires in COVID-19. Assay: immunoSEQ multiplex PCR; the TCRdb copy retains only in-frame clones and omits some. The repertoire holds some 490,000 clones, with roughly 85% as singletons. Sequenced sample: peripheral blood. These receptors were collected from a human donor in a cohort sampled during active COVID-19.

J is TRBJ2-1 and V is TRBV11-2, with TRBD2 as a possible D gene (6 bases). The germline V and J ends were trimmed by 3 bases and 7 bases, with 13 bases remaining between them. This CDR3 has 14 residues. Germline V gene data show CDR1 as SGHAT and CDR2 as FQNNGV. As DNA, the CDR3 is TGTGCCAGCAGCTTCTCCCATCGGGGGAATGAGCAGTTCTTC. Protein product: CASSFSHRGNEQFF.

This clone occurred once. The chain is built from TRBV9 and TRBJ1-1; 11 nucleotides match TRBD1. CDR1 SGDLS and CDR2 YYNGEE come from the germline V gene. This CDR3 comprises 13 residues. With 6 bases clipped from V and 5 bases from J, the junction kept 3 bases outside the gene matches. The CDR3 bases are TGTGCCAGCACGGGACAGGGGGAAACTGAAGCTTTCTTT. Protein product: CASTGQGETEAFF.

The V call is TRBV27, the J call TRBJ2-1; 10 bases are shared with TRBD2. Germline V CDR1 and CDR2: MNHEY, SMNVEV (reference sequence). The V segment lost 6 bases and the J segment 6 bases; nucleotides outside the gene matches: 11. This CDR3 is built from 16 residues. CDR3 loop: CASRPSGRAIFNEQFF. The CDR3 DNA reads as TGTGCCAGCAGACCAAGCGGGAGGGCCATTTTCAATGAGCAGTTCTTC.

CDR3 protein: CASSERQGSTDTQYF. The CDR3 nucleotides read TGTGCCAGCAGCGAACGACAGGGAAGCACAGATACGCAGTATTTT. This chain connects TRBV7-9 to TRBJ2-3, with 7 bases that match TRBD1. This CDR3 contains 15 residues. CDR1 and CDR2 from the germline V gene are SEHNR and FQNEAQ (reference sequence). J gave up 0 bases and V 5 bases, and 5 bases lay outside the gene matches.

V is TRBV9 and J is TRBJ1-2; D unresolved. CDR3 length equals 13 residues. CDR1 and CDR2 from the germline V gene are SGDLS and YYNGEE. V lost 0 bases and J lost 7, with 10 bases in between. Here the CDR3 DNA reads TGTGCCAGCAGCGTAGGGGAGGGCTCTGGCTACACCTTC. Its protein product is CASSVGEGSGYTF.

For this clone: Distinct nucleotide sequences in the sample also encode this CDR3. V usage is TRBV19 and J usage is TRBJ1-2, with D unresolved. CDR1 LNHDA and CDR2 SQIVND come from the germline V gene (reference sequence). The CDR3 consists of 12 residues. With 6 bases removed from V and 4 bases from J, the gap between germline ends came to 9 bases. CDR3 DNA: TGTGCCAGTAGCTCCCTAGGCTATGGCTACACCTTC. Translation: CASSSLGYGYTF.

This chain links TRBV6-5 with TRBJ1-2, with 12 bases lining up with TRBD1. CDR3 length equals 14 residues. Looked up from germline, CDR1 is MNHEY and CDR2 is SVGAGI. Germline trimming cut 6 bases from V and 8 bases from J; bases unmatched to any gene: 7. This CDR3 reads CASRTGTGGWGYTF. CDR3 nucleotides: TGTGCCAGCAGAACCGGGACAGGGGGCTGGGGCTACACCTTC.

This rearrangement joins TRBV28 to TRBJ1-4, with 8 bases matching TRBD1. CDR3 length equals 18 residues. V gave up 3 bases and J gave up 5 bases; unmatched junction bases: 14. Germline V gene data show CDR1 as MDHEN and CDR2 as SYDVKM. DNA for the CDR3: TGTGCCAGCAGTTTGATACCCGGACAGGGTACCTCGAATGAAAAACTGTTTTTT. Translated: CASSLIPGQGTSNEKLFF. Using reference TRBV28 and TRBJ1-4 for the parts outside the CDR3, the full variable domain is DVKVTQSSRYLVKRTGEKVFLECVQDMDHENMFWYRQDPGLGLRLIYFSYDVKMKEKGDIPEGYSVSREKKERFSLILESASTNQTSMYLCASSLIPGQGTSNEKLFFGSGTQLSVL.

The chain is built from TRBV7-9 and TRBJ2-1, with 9 bases matching TRBD2. This CDR3 is 18 amino acids long. The V gene's germline CDR1 is SEHNR and CDR2 FQNEAQ (reference sequence). V dropped 4 bases and J dropped 0; count of bases not matched to a gene: 10. Written as DNA, the CDR3 is TGTGCCAGCAGCTCGAGCGGGAGGTCCCTAAGCTCCTACAATGAGCAGTTCTTC. This translates into CASSSSGRSLSSYNEQFF.

This sequence joins TRBV11-2 and TRBJ2-1, with no clear D. The CDR3 contains 13 residues. With 5 bases removed from V and 16 bases from J, the gap between germline ends came to 21 bases. The germline V gene has CDR1 SGHAT and CDR2 FQNNGV. Written as DNA, the CDR3 is TGTGCCAGCAGCCCCATGATCTCGGAGAAAGTATTCTTC. It specifies CASSPMISEKVFF.

The chain uses TRBV28 and TRBJ2-3; D perhaps matches TRBD1 (6 bases). Germline V gives CDR1 MDHEN, CDR2 SYDVKM. V shed 5 bases and J shed 6 bases, with 21 bases lying between them. This CDR3 contains 16 residues. CDR3 nucleotides: TGTGCCAGCAGTGTCTACGGGGCAGGGGCCTCGGATACGCAGTATTTT. This encodes CASSVYGAGASDTQYF.

This chain links TRBV19 with TRBJ1-5; TRBD1 matches at 10 bases. The CDR3 covers 16 residues. The V gene end was trimmed by 8 bases and the J gene end by 4 bases; junction bases not matched to a gene: 11. CDR1 LNHDA and CDR2 SQIVND come from the germline V gene (reference sequence). CDR3 sequence reads: CASRKLDRGINQPQHF. The CDR3 DNA follows: TGTGCCAGTCGCAAATTGGACAGGGGGATAAATCAGCCCCAGCATTTT.

The V call is TRBV30, the J call TRBJ1-2; no firm D call. The germline V and J ends were trimmed by 4 bases and 9 bases, with 18 bases remaining between them. This CDR3 has 13 amino acids. Germline V gene lookup returns CDR1 GTSNPN and CDR2 SVGIG (reference sequence). CDR3 loop: CAWTTLLGLRYTF. CDR3 bases: TGTGCCTGGACGACTCTCCTCGGACTCCGCTACACCTTC.

This chain links TRBV3-1 (or the pseudogene TRBV3-2) with TRBJ2-1, with 9 nucleotides matching TRBD1. Per germline, CDR1 LGHDT and CDR2 YNNKEL (reference sequence). CDR3 size: 16 residues. The V and J ends lost 0 bases and 8 bases, in that order; junction bases with no gene match: 8. The CDR3 region has the DNA TGTGCCAGCAGCCAAGAATCAGGGACAGGGATGGATGAGCAGTTCTTC. Translated: CASSQESGTGMDEQFF.

V is TRBV6-5 and J is TRBJ1-1, with D unclear. This CDR3 comprises 13 residues. Germline CDR1 MNHEY, CDR2 SVGAGI. The V and J ends lost 4 bases and 4 bases respectively, with 10 bases between them. The CDR3 reads CASSLKRGTEAFF. As DNA, the CDR3 is TGTGCCAGCAGTTTAAAACGCGGCACTGAAGCTTTCTTT.

The chain links TRBV11-3 to TRBJ2-1; weak D call: TRBD1 (6 bases). Germline CDR1 reads SGHNT; CDR2 reads YENEEA. CDR3 length: 16 residues. Trimming took off 5 bases at V and 8 bases at J, with 22 bases between the two ends. The chain's CDR3 is CASSPGEPNPWDEQFF. In DNA form, the CDR3 reads TGTGCCAGCAGCCCAGGGGAGCCTAATCCTTGGGATGAGCAGTTCTTC.

This clone came up once. This chain uses TRBV10-3 with TRBJ2-2, with TRBD2 matching over 8 bases. The germline V gene has CDR1 ENHRY and CDR2 SYGVKD. V shed 0 bases, J shed 3 bases, and the junction held 6 bases outside the gene matches. The length of the CDR3 is 17 residues. The DNA of the CDR3 is TGTGCCATCAGTGAGTCGAGTTCGGGGGGGGACACCGGGGAGCTGTTTTTT. Translated, it gives CAISESSSGGDTGELFF.

V and J are TRBV6-2 or TRBV6-3 and TRBJ2-3, with TRBD2 identical over 14 bases. CDR3 size: 16 residues. CDR1 and CDR2 from the germline V gene are MNHEY and SVGEGT. Trimming removed 5 bases from V and 5 bases from J; junction bases left unmatched: 6. The CDR3, as DNA: TGTGCCAGCAGTACACGACTAGCGGGAGGGATAGATACGCAGTATTTT. Translation gives CASSTRLAGGIDTQYF.

This clone was seen just once. The rearrangement links TRBV6-5 to TRBJ1-1, with D possibly being TRBD1 (6 bases). The germline V gene has CDR1 MNHEY and CDR2 SVGAGI. V lost 4 bases and J lost 5, with 17 bases in between. The CDR3 contains 15 residues. The DNA of the CDR3 is TGTGCCAGCAGTTTTTTAGGGGGTCAGGGTACTGAAGCTTTCTTT. Amino acid sequence: CASSFLGGQGTEAFF.

The genes are TRBV5-1 and TRBJ2-3, with 8 bases identical to TRBD2. Unmatched junction bases numbered 11, after V lost 5 bases and J lost 0 bases. The CDR3 is 17 amino acids. Germline V gives CDR1 SGHRS, CDR2 YFSETQ. CDR3 nucleotides: TGCGCCAGCAGGAGGGGGGAACTAGCGGCTAGCACAGATACGCAGTATTTT. Translated: CASRRGELAASTDTQYF.

This clone was recorded a few times. The chain combines TRBV5-1 with TRBJ2-7, with a possible D match to TRBD1 (5 bases). Germline assignment: CDR1 SGHRS and CDR2 YFSETQ. The CDR3 totals 14 residues. Trimming removed 0 bases at V and 0 bases at J, with 7 bases between. Here the CDR3 DNA reads TGCGCCAGCAGCTTGGAAGACAGCTCCTACGAGCAGTACTTC. This encodes CASSLEDSSYEQYF.

This clone was detected once. The chain carries TRBV4-2 and TRBJ1-2; 9 bases match TRBD1. Looked up from germline, CDR1 is LGHNA and CDR2 is YNFKEQ. CDR3 size: 16 residues. V gave up 1 base and J gave up 8 bases; unmatched junction bases: 11. Written as DNA, the CDR3 is TGTGCCAGCAGCCAAGGGACAGGGGTAGTGGCGGGGGGCTACACCTTC. Translating it yields CASSQGTGVVAGGYTF.

CDR3 sequence reads: CASSRTGTGTYEQYF. The CDR3, as DNA: TGCGCCAGCAGCCGGACCGGGACAGGGACCTACGAGCAGTACTTC. The chain combines TRBV4-1 with TRBJ2-7, with 9 bases lining up with TRBD1. CDR3 length: 15 residues. V lost 4 bases, J lost 2 bases, and 6 bases stayed unmatched. CDR1 and CDR2 (germline): MGHRA, YSYEKL.

This chain uses TRBV5-4 with TRBJ2-6; D is possibly TRBD1 (6 bases). The CDR3 spans 18 residues. Germline values: CDR1 SGHNT, CDR2 YYREEE (reference sequence). The germline V and J ends were trimmed by 0 bases and 0 bases, with 13 bases remaining between them. DNA for the CDR3: TGTGCCAGCAGCTTGGTAGGGCAGGGGCTCTCTGGGGCCAACGTCCTGACTTTC. Protein product: CASSLVGQGLSGANVLTF.

The chain combines TRBV5-6 with TRBJ1-2; weak D call: TRBD1 (6 bases). V lost 4 bases and J 7 bases, leaving 20 bases between the germline ends. Germline V gives CDR1 SGHDT, CDR2 YYEEEE. This CDR3 spans 15 amino acids. The CDR3 protein is CASSGIDRSLAGYTF. In DNA, the CDR3 is TGTGCCAGCAGCGGTATTGACAGGTCTTTGGCTGGCTACACCTTC.

This clone has just one count. The chain uses TRBV5-6 and TRBJ1-6; 8 bases are shared with TRBD1. V lost 5 bases to trimming and J lost 7 bases; unmatched junction nucleotides: 11. The V gene's germline CDR1 is SGHDT and CDR2 YYEEEE. The CDR3 loop spans 16 amino acids. The CDR3: CASSLAGAGGNSPLHF. The CDR3 DNA reads as TGTGCCAGCAGTCTGGCAGGGGCAGGGGGCAATTCACCCCTCCACTTT.

The gene calls are TRBV7-9 and TRBJ1-2, with D possibly TRBD1 on 6 matching bases. The CDR3 consists of 14 residues. V shed 0 bases and J shed 4 bases, with 9 bases lying between them. The germline V gene encodes CDR1 SEHNR and CDR2 FQNEAQ (reference sequence). CDR3 sequence: CASSLAGHLYGYTF. CDR3 sequence (DNA): TGTGCCAGCAGCTTAGCGGGACATCTCTATGGCTACACCTTC.

The chain joins TRBV3-1 (or the pseudogene TRBV3-2) to TRBJ1-1; possible D gene TRBD1, 6 bases. The V gene lost 4 bases and the J gene lost 1 base, with 16 bases spanning the gap. Looked up from germline, CDR1 is LGHDT and CDR2 is YNNKEL (reference sequence). This CDR3 has 16 residues. The CDR3 DNA sequence: TGTGCCAGCAGCCCAGCTTGGGGGCTTCAGAACACTGAAGCTTTCTTT. The encoded protein is CASSPAWGLQNTEAFF.

This CDR3 is CASSIFLGSYEQYF. CDR3 DNA sequence: TGTGCCAGCAGTATCTTTCTCGGCTCCTACGAGCAGTACTTC. The rearrangement uses TRBV27 and TRBJ2-7, with D unresolved. The V gene lost 5 bases and the J gene lost 0 bases, with 11 bases spanning the gap. CDR3 length: 14 residues. Germline-derived CDR1 and CDR2 are MNHEY and SMNVEV (reference sequence).

This rearrangement joins TRBV5-1 to TRBJ1-2; 9 positions agree with TRBD1. CDR3 size: 15 residues. V was clipped by 4 bases and J by 5 bases; unmatched bases: 9. The germline gives CDR1 SGHRS, CDR2 YFSETQ. CDR3 DNA: TGCGCCAGCAGCCCCCGACAGGGGGACTCTTATGGCTACACCTTC. It codes for CASSPRQGDSYGYTF.

The rearrangement links TRBV27 to TRBJ1-1; TRBD1 agrees at 7 bases. Germline CDR1 reads MNHEY; CDR2 reads SMNVEV (reference sequence). This CDR3 is built from 15 residues. Unmatched junction bases numbered 11, after V lost 0 bases and J lost 10 bases. CDR3: CASSLSLGRGIPAFF. The CDR3, as DNA: TGTGCCAGCAGTTTATCGTTGGGCAGGGGGATCCCAGCTTTCTTT.